These 15 T cell receptor beta chains were all obtained from the same sample, sequenced in a study of blood T cell repertoires in COVID-19 (dated by TCRdb to 2020 to 2022). Preparation of the library involved the immunoSEQ multiplex PCR assay. Imported from immuneACCESS, the table was reduced by TCRdb to in-frame sequences with V and J called. These copies leave out some clones; in studies compared against another copy, an unresolved V gene accounts for under half, and the cause of the remainder is not known. The sample table lists 150,000 to 190,000 clones, around 85% of them with a count of one. More than 2% of the sample is held by the ten biggest clonotypes. The sequencing input was peripheral blood. Receptors were obtained from a woman aged 70-85 years with acute or convalescent COVID-19.

The chain is built from TRBV6-2 or TRBV6-3 and TRBJ1-2; the D gene is possibly TRBD1 (5 bases). Germline V gives CDR1 MNHEY, CDR2 SVGEGT. V was shortened by 1 base and J by 4 bases, with 13 bases between the two germline ends. The CDR3 consists of 15 residues. CDR3 region: CASSYFGRAGYGYTF. The CDR3 region has the DNA TGTGCCAGCAGTTACTTCGGCAGGGCAGGCTATGGCTACACCTTC.

V usage is TRBV29-1 and J usage is TRBJ1-1, with 7 bases aligning to TRBD1. CDR1 and CDR2 (germline): SQVTM, ANQGSEA. Trimming removed 6 bases from V and 0 bases from J; junction bases left unmatched: 7. The CDR3 consists of 14 residues. CDR3 nucleotides: TGCAGCGTAAAAATACAGGGGATGAACACTGAAGCTTTCTTT. Residues: CSVKIQGMNTEAFF.

The chain combines TRBV13 with TRBJ1-4, with D unclear. The CDR3 runs 15 residues. CDR1 is PRHDT, CDR2 FYEKMQ, per germline (reference sequence). The V and J ends lost 2 bases and 2 bases respectively, with 9 bases between them. The CDR3 region has the DNA TGTGCCAGCAGCTTACAGGCAGGCACTAATGAAAAACTGTTTTTT. Translation: CASSLQAGTNEKLFF.

Only a few counts were recorded for this clone. The CDR3 loop reads CASSLGQRLTF. The DNA of the CDR3 is TGTGCCAGCAGCTTGGGACAGCGCCTAACCTTC. The chain couples TRBV5-5 to TRBJ1-2; TRBD1 is a possible D gene (5 bases). The CDR3 totals 11 residues. The germline V gene has CDR1 SGHKS and CDR2 YYEKEE (reference sequence). Trimming cost V 0 bases and J 14 bases, with 11 bases left between them.

This chain links TRBV2 with TRBJ2-5, with 7 bases that match TRBD2. The trim removed 6 bases at V and 4 bases at J, leaving 5 bases unmatched. Germline V gene data show CDR1 as SNHLY and CDR2 as FYNNEI. CDR3 length: 13 amino acids. This chain's CDR3 is CASRATSVETQYF. The CDR3 coding sequence is TGTGCCAGCAGGGCCACTAGCGTAGAGACCCAGTACTTC.

CDR3: CASSTTVSEQYV. CDR3 nucleotide sequence: TGTGCCAGCAGTACGACAGTTTCCGAGCAGTACGTC. V gene TRBV28 combines with J gene TRBJ2-7; weak D call: TRBD1 (5 bases). Trimming removed 5 bases at V and 6 bases at J, with 11 bases between. This CDR3 is built from 12 residues. The germline gives CDR1 MDHEN, CDR2 SYDVKM.

The chain couples TRBV5-1 to TRBJ2-3; D call uncertain. The CDR3 extends over 12 amino acids. The V end lost 4 bases, the J end lost 0 bases, and 3 bases lay between the germline ends. The germline gives CDR1 SGHRS, CDR2 YFSETQ. The CDR3 region has the DNA TGCGCCAGCAGCCGTAGCACAGATACGCAGTATTTT. This encodes CASSRSTDTQYF.

The chain combines TRBV11-2 with TRBJ1-2; 7 nucleotides align to TRBD1. This CDR3 is built from 14 residues. V lost 6 bases and J lost 8; bases outside the gene matches: 12. Per the germline V gene, CDR1 is SGHAT and CDR2 is FQNNGV. CDR3 DNA: TGTGCCAGCAGAGCCACCGACAGGGTACAAGGCTACACCTTC. Translated: CASRATDRVQGYTF.

CDR3 DNA: TGTGCCAGCAGTCAACCCTCTACCGGGACAGGGGGCAATCAGCCCCAGCATTTT. Its translation is CASSQPSTGTGGNQPQHF. This chain connects TRBV6-2 or TRBV6-3 to TRBJ1-5, with 10 bases fitting TRBD1. Germline CDR1 is MNHEY and CDR2 is SVGEGT. The CDR3 spans 18 residues. V shed 5 bases and J 2 bases; nucleotides not matched to a gene: 12.

The chain has TRBV3-1 (or the pseudogene TRBV3-2) and TRBJ1-1; D gene uncertain. The CDR3 is 16 amino acids. The V gene lost 0 bases and the J gene lost 4 bases, with 15 bases spanning the gap. Germline CDR1 is LGHDT and CDR2 is YNNKEL (reference sequence). The chain's CDR3 is CASSQDRWELRTEAFF. The CDR3 coding sequence is TGTGCCAGCAGCCAAGATCGGTGGGAGTTACGCACTGAAGCTTTCTTT.

The V gene is TRBV7-9, the J gene TRBJ2-7; TRBD1 might be the D (5 bases). The CDR3 consists of 16 residues. Germline CDR1 SEHNR, CDR2 FQNEAQ (reference sequence). Trimming took 0 bases from V and 3 from J, leaving 15 bases between them. In DNA form, the CDR3 reads TGTGCCAGCAGCTTAGCGCGGAGACAGACGATCTACGAGCAGTACTTC. Protein product: CASSLARRQTIYEQYF.

The V gene is TRBV28, the J gene TRBJ2-4, with 11 bases aligning to TRBD2. Germline trimming cut 6 bases from V and 9 bases from J; bases unmatched to any gene: 13. This CDR3 spans 16 amino acids. Germline V lookup: CDR1 MDHEN, CDR2 SYDVKM. The CDR3 reads CASSLEVAGGQGIQYF. CDR3 DNA sequence: TGTGCCAGCAGCTTAGAAGTAGCGGGGGGGCAGGGCATTCAGTACTTC.

This rearrangement joins TRBV3-1 (or the pseudogene TRBV3-2) to TRBJ1-3; tentatively, D is TRBD1 (5 bases). V lost 1 base and J lost 3, with 10 bases in between. This CDR3 is 15 amino acids long. The V gene's germline CDR1 is LGHDT and CDR2 YNNKEL (reference sequence). CDR3 in DNA: TGTGCCAGCAGCCAAGGGGGCCCAGGTGGAAACACCATATATTTT. Encoded protein: CASSQGGPGGNTIYF.

This chain joins TRBV6-5 and TRBJ1-1, with D tentatively TRBD1 (6 bases). CDR3 size: 13 residues. V lost 5 bases, J lost 5 bases, and 12 bases lay in between. CDR1 is MNHEY and CDR2 is SVGAGI in the germline V gene. The CDR3 is CASSPRGGTEAFF. Here the CDR3 DNA reads TGTGCCAGCAGTCCGAGGGGGGGAACTGAAGCTTTCTTT.

This clone is a singleton in its sample. This chain connects TRBV11-3 to TRBJ2-2; TRBD1 matches at 7 bases. The CDR3 loop spans 15 amino acids. With 10 bases clipped from V and 0 bases from J, the junction kept 8 bases outside the gene matches. Germline CDR1 is SGHNT and CDR2 is YENEEA. The CDR3 coding sequence is TGTGCCACAAGTCGAGGGGGCGCGAACACCGGGGAGCTGTTTTTT. This encodes CATSRGGANTGELFF.